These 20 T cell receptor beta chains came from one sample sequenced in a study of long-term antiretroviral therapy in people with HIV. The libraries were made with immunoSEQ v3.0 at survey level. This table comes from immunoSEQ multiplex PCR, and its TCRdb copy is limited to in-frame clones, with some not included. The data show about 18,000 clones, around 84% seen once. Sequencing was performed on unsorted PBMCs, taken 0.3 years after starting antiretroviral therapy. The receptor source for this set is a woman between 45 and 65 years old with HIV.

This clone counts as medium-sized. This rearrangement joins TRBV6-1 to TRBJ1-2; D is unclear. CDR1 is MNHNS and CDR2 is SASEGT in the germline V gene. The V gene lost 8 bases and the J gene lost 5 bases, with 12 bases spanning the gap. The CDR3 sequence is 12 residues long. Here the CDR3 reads CASDAGWYGYTF. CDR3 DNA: TGTGCCAGCGACGCGGGGTGGTATGGCTACACCTTC.

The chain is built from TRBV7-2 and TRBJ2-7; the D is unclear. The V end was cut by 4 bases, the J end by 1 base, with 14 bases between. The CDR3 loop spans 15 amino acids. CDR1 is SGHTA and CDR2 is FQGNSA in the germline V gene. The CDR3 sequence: CASSWMVVGSYEQYF. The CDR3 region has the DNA TGTGCCAGCAGCTGGATGGTCGTGGGGTCCTACGAGCAGTACTTC.

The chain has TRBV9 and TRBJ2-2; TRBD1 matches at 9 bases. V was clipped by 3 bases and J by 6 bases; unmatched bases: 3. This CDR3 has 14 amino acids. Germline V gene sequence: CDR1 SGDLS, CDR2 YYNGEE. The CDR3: CASSATGGAGELFF. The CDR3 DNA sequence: TGTGCCAGCAGCGCGACAGGGGGGGCCGGGGAGCTGTTTTTT.

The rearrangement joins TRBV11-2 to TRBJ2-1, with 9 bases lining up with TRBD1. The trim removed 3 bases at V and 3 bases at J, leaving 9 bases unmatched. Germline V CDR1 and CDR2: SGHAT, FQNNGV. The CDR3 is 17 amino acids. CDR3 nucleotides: TGTGCCAGCAGCTTGATTCCCCGGACAGGGGTCTACAATGAGCAGTTCTTC. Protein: CASSLIPRTGVYNEQFF.

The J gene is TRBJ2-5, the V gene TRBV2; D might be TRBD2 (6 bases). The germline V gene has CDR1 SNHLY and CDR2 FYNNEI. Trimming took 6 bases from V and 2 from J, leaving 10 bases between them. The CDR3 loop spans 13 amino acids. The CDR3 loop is CASSRDFQETQYF. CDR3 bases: TGTGCCAGCAGCCGGGACTTTCAAGAGACCCAGTACTTC.

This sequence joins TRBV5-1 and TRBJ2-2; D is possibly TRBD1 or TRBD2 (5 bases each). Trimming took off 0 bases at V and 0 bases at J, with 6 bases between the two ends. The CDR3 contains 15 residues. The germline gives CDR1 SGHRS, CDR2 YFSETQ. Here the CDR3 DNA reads TGCGCCAGCAGCTTGGGAGGGGCGAACACCGGGGAGCTGTTTTTT. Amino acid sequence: CASSLGGANTGELFF.

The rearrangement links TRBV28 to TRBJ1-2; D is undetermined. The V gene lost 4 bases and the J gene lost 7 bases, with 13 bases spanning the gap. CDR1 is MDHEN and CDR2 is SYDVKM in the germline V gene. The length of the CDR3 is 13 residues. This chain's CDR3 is CASSSTLAGGYTF. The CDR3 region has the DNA TGTGCCAGCAGTTCGACACTGGCAGGTGGCTACACCTTC.

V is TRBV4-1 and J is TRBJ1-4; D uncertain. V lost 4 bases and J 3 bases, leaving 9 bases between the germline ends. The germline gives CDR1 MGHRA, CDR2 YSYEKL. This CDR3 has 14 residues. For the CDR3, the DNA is TGCGCCAGCAGCCGTCAACCACCTAATGAAAAACTGTTTTTT. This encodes CASSRQPPNEKLFF.

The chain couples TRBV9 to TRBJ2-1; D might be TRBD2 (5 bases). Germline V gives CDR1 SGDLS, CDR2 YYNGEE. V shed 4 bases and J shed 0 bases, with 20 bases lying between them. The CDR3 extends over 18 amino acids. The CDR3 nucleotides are TGTGCCAGCAGCCCGGGGAGAGCGACTGTTAGCTCCTACAATGAGCAGTTCTTC. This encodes CASSPGRATVSSYNEQFF. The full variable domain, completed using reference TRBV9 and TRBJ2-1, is DSGVTQTPKHLITATGQRVTLRCSPRSGDLSVYWYQQSLDQGLQFLIQYYNGEERAKGNILERFSAQQFPDLHSELNLSSLELGDSALYFCASSPGRATVSSYNEQFFGPGTRLTVL.

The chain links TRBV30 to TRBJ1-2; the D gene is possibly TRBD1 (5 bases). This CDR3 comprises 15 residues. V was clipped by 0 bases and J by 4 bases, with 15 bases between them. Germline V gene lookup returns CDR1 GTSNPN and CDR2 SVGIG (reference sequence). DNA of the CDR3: TGTGCCTGGAGTGTACAAGGGGCAGGGAGCTATGGCTACACCTTC. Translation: CAWSVQGAGSYGYTF.

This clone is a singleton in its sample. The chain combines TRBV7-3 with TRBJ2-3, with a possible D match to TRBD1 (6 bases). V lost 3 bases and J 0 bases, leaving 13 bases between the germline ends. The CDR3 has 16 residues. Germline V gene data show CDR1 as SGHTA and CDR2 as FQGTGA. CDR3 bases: TGTGCCAGCAGCTTGGGGACACTTGCTAGCACAGATACGCAGTATTTT. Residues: CASSLGTLASTDTQYF.

CDR3 in amino acids: CAWSVAGGYTDTQYF. The CDR3 nucleotides read TGTGCCTGGAGTGTAGCGGGGGGATACACAGATACGCAGTATTTT. The J gene is TRBJ2-3, the V gene TRBV30; 9 nucleotides align to TRBD2. V dropped 0 bases and J dropped 2; count of bases not matched to a gene: 3. Germline CDR1 GTSNPN, CDR2 SVGIG (reference sequence). This CDR3 contains 15 residues.

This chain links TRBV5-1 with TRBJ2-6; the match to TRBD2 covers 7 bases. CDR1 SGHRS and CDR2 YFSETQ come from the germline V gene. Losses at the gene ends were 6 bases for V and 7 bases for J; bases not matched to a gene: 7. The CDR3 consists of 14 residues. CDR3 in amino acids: CASTVGGSANVLTF. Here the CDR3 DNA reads TGCGCCAGCACCGTGGGGGGGAGTGCCAACGTCCTGACTTTC.

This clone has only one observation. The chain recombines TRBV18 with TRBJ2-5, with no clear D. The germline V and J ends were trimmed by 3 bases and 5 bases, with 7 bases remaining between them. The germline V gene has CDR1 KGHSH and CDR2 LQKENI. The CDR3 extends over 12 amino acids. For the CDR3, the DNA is TGTGCCAGCTCACCGTTAGGGGAGACCCAGTACTTC. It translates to CASSPLGETQYF.

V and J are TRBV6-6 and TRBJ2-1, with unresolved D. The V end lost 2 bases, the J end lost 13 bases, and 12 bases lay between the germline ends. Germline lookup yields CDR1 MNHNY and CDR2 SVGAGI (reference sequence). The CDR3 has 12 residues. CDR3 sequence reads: CASSYAQDQQFF. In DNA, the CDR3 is TGTGCCAGCAGTTACGCGCAGGACCAACAGTTCTTC.

The chain's CDR3 is CASSLSPGVGNTIYF. CDR3 DNA sequence: TGTGCCAGCAGCTTATCCCCAGGGGTCGGAAACACCATATATTTT. The chain combines TRBV7-3 with TRBJ1-3; tentative D call: TRBD1 (6 bases). The CDR3 is made up of 15 amino acids. V lost 2 bases to trimming and J lost 4 bases, with 12 bases between them. CDR1 SGHTA and CDR2 FQGTGA come from the germline V gene.

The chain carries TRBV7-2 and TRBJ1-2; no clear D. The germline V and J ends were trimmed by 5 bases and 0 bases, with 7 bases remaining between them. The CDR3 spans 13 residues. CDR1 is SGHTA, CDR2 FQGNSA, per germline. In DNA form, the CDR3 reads TGTGCCAGCAGCCCACAGACTAACTATGGCTACACCTTC. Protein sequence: CASSPQTNYGYTF.

This CDR3 reads CASSPGNRGGVETQYF. CDR3 sequence (DNA): TGTGCCAGCAGCCCTGGGAATCGCGGGGGGGTTGAGACCCAGTACTTC. The chain employs TRBV7-2 and TRBJ2-5; 9 bases are shared with TRBD2. The CDR3 is 16 amino acids. Germline V lookup: CDR1 SGHTA, CDR2 FQGNSA. J was trimmed by 5 bases and V by 5 bases; bases with no gene match: 12.

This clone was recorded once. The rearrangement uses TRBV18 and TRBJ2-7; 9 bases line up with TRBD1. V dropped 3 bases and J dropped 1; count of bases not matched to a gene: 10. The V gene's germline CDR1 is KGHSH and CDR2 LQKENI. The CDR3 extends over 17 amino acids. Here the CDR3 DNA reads TGTGCCAGCTCACCCCGCTCTGGACAGGGGAGATCCTACGAGCAGTACTTC. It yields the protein CASSPRSGQGRSYEQYF.

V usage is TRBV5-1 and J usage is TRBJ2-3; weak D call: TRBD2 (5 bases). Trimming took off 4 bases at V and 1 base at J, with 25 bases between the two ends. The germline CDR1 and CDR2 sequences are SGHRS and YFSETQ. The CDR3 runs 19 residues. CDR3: CASSNSASAGLYRTDTQYF. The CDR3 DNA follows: TGCGCCAGCAGCAACTCCGCTTCGGCAGGACTTTATCGCACAGATACGCAGTATTTT. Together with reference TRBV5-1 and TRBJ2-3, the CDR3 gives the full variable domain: KAGVTQTPRYLIKTRGQQVTLSCSPISGHRSVSWYQQTPGQGLQFLFEYFSETQRNKGNFPGRFSGRQFSNSRSEMNVSTLELGDSALYLCASSNSASAGLYRTDTQYFGPGTRLTVL.